A single T cell receptor beta chain is shown here with its context. This sample stems from a study of cytomegalovirus exposure and HLA in healthy donors. CDR3 size: 16 residues. In germline, CDR1 is SNHLY, CDR2 FYNNEI. Trimming took off 4 bases at V and 3 bases at J, with 13 bases between the two ends. PCR used 60 Vbeta primers and 13 Jbeta primers. The assay was immunoSEQ multiplex PCR, and TCRdb's table has in-frame clones only and misses some. The sample records some 180,000 clones, around 83% being singletons. The TCR sequence derives from a man aged 40-55 years in good health and CMV-seropositive. Sequenced material: PBMCs. V and J are TRBV2 and TRBJ1-6; D remains ambiguous. CDR3 residues: CASSGEERIYNSPLHF. CDR3 DNA: TGTGCCAGCAGTGGAGAGGAGAGGATCTATAATTCACCCCTCCACTTT. Variable domain in full (rest from reference TRBV2 and TRBJ1-6): EPEVTQTPSHQVTQMGQEVILRCVPISNHLYFYWYRQILGQKVEFLVSFYNNEISEKSEIFDDQFSVERPDGSNFTLKIRSTKLEDSAMYFCASSGEERIYNSPLHFGNGTRLTVT.